A few counts support the clone carrying this T cell receptor beta chain. The antigen is unknown. V shed 5 bases, J shed 3 bases, and the junction held 6 bases outside the gene matches. The CDR3 has 14 residues. The germline CDR1 and CDR2 sequences are MNHNS and SASEGT. This record comes from a study of response to subunit inactivated influenza vaccine. Overall study findings and caveats: Authors suggested seasonal influenza vaccinations each recruit few new T cells.

TCRdb re-called the RT-PCR reads with MiXCR, one entry per CDR3 protein. The repertoire holds roughly 650,000 distinct CDR3 sequences, with around 15% as singletons. Material: PBMCs from blood, obtained 14 to 15 days before vaccination. The gene calls are TRBV6-1 and TRBJ2-7; 8 nucleotides align to TRBD1. This TCR was sampled from a man aged 50 to 59 who received an inactivated influenza vaccine. CDR3 in amino acids: CASSRQGNLYEQYF. The CDR3 region has the DNA TGTGCCAGCAGTAGACAGGGGAATCTCTACGAGCAGTACTTC.